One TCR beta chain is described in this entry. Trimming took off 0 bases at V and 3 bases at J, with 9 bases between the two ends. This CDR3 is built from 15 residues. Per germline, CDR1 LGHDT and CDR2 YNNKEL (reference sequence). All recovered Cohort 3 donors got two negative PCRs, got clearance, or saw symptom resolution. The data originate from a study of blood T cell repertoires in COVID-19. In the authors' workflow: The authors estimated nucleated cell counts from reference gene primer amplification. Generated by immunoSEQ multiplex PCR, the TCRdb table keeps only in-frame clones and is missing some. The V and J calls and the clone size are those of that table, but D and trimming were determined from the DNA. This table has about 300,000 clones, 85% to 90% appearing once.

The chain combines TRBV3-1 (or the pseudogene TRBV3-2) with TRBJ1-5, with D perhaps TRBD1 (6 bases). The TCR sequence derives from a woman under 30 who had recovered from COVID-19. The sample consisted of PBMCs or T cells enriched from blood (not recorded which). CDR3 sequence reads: CASSQDGGPNQPQHF. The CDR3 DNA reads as TGTGCCAGCAGCCAAGACGGGGGGCCCAATCAGCCCCAGCATTTT.